The next 29 T cell receptor beta chains were all read from a single sample in a study of T cell responses to AZD1222 COVID-19 vaccine. Sequencing was performed with immunoSEQ multiplex PCR; in TCRdb, only in-frame clones are kept and a portion is missing. The sample yields around 200,000 clones, approximately 94% seen once. The specimen was peripheral blood, collected 28 days after the second AZD1222 dose. The receptors come from an adult who received the AZD1222 COVID-19 vaccine.

The chain is built from TRBV28 and TRBJ2-7; D remains unclear. The CDR3 loop spans 12 amino acids. V was trimmed by 2 bases and J by 3 bases, leaving 5 bases between them. Germline V gene sequence: CDR1 MDHEN, CDR2 SYDVKM. In DNA form, the CDR3 reads TGTGCCAGCAGTTTAGCCCTCTACGAGCAGTACTTC. Translation: CASSLALYEQYF.

The rearrangement links TRBV7-2 to TRBJ1-1; D is ambiguous. The germline V gene has CDR1 SGHTA and CDR2 FQGNSA. Trimming pared 7 bases from V and 2 bases from J, leaving 17 bases between. The CDR3 is 15 residues long. For the CDR3, the DNA is TGTGCCAGCACCTTCCTCCGACGGATAAACACTGAAGCTTTCTTT. Protein: CASTFLRRINTEAFF.

The rearrangement uses TRBV30 and TRBJ1-6, with unresolved D. The V gene's germline CDR1 is GTSNPN and CDR2 SVGIG (reference sequence). This CDR3 comprises 15 residues. Trimming stripped 3 bases from V and 0 bases from J, with 9 bases between. In DNA, the CDR3 is TGTGCCTGGAGGGGAAGGAGCTCCTATAATTCACCCCTCCACTTT. The encoded protein is CAWRGRSSYNSPLHF.

The rearrangement links TRBV12-3 or TRBV12-4 to TRBJ2-5; D perhaps matches TRBD1 (5 bases). CDR3 length: 12 amino acids. V lost 6 bases, J lost 4 bases, and 9 bases lay in between. The CDR3 reads CASRQDPETQYF. CDR3 DNA sequence: TGTGCCAGCAGACAGGACCCAGAGACCCAGTACTTC.

This clone showed up just once. This chain uses TRBV7-2 with TRBJ1-2; D remains ambiguous. V dropped 6 bases and J dropped 0 bases, with 8 bases sitting between them. CDR3 size: 13 residues. CDR1 and CDR2 from the germline V gene are SGHTA and FQGNSA. CDR3 protein: CASREPANYGYTF. The CDR3 coding sequence is TGTGCCAGCAGAGAACCAGCTAACTATGGCTACACCTTC. The complete variable domain, with remaining parts taken from reference TRBV7-2 and TRBJ1-2, reads GAGVSQSPSNKVTEKGKDVELRCDPISGHTALYWYRQSLGQGLEFLIYFQGNSAPDKSGLPSDRFSAERTGGSVSTLTIQRTQQEDSAVYLCASREPANYGYTFGSGTRLTVV.

The chain recombines TRBV5-1 with TRBJ1-4; D perhaps matches TRBD1 (6 bases). Germline lookup yields CDR1 SGHRS and CDR2 YFSETQ. This CDR3 is built from 15 residues. V was shortened by 1 base and J by 2 bases, with 9 bases between the two germline ends. The CDR3 sequence is CASSLLRGTNEKLFF. The CDR3 DNA reads TGCGCCAGCAGCTTGTTAAGGGGGACTAATGAAAAACTGTTTTTT.

The V gene is TRBV5-1, the J gene TRBJ1-1, with 7 bases identical to TRBD1. The germline gives CDR1 SGHRS, CDR2 YFSETQ. The V segment lost 1 base and the J segment 2 bases; nucleotides outside the gene matches: 11. The CDR3 is 17 amino acids. CDR3 bases: TGCGCCAGCAGCTTGCTGAACAGGGGAAGGGTAAACACTGAAGCTTTCTTT. Its translation: CASSLLNRGRVNTEAFF.

The rearrangement joins TRBV6-5 to TRBJ1-6; D might be TRBD1 (5 bases). The CDR3 covers 13 residues. CDR1 MNHEY and CDR2 SVGAGI come from the germline V gene. V gave up 11 bases and J gave up 12 bases, with 20 bases separating them. The CDR3 DNA reads as TGTGCCTCCGTCGGAGGGCGGGGGGTACCCCTCCACTTT. The encoded protein is CASVGGRGVPLHF.

CDR3 sequence (DNA): TGTGCCAGCAGCTTAACCATAGCGGGAGGACGAAACATTCAGTACTTC. Translating it yields CASSLTIAGGRNIQYF. The chain carries TRBV7-3 and TRBJ2-4; TRBD2 matches at 10 bases. From germline, CDR1 is SGHTA and CDR2 FQGTGA. With V trimmed by 0 bases and J by 6 bases, 5 bases remained unmatched. The CDR3 length is 16 residues.

The chain combines TRBV6-5 with TRBJ2-3; TRBD1 aligns across 7 bases. V shed 8 bases and J 5 bases; nucleotides not matched to a gene: 7. The CDR3 is 13 residues long. Per germline, CDR1 MNHEY and CDR2 SVGAGI. As DNA, the CDR3 is TGTGCCAGCCATATAGCAGGGGGAGATACGCAGTATTTT. As protein: CASHIAGGDTQYF.

CDR3 loop: CASMEGQGAPLHF. DNA of the CDR3: TGTGCCAGCATGGAGGGACAGGGCGCACCCCTCCACTTT. The genes are TRBV28 and TRBJ1-6, with TRBD1 matching 9 bases. Germline CDR1 MDHEN, CDR2 SYDVKM. The V and J ends lost 7 bases and 11 bases, in that order; junction bases with no gene match: 6. The CDR3 has 13 amino acids.

The chain employs TRBV5-5 and TRBJ1-6; 7 positions agree with TRBD1. This CDR3 contains 15 residues. The trim removed 4 bases at V and 6 bases at J, leaving 7 bases unmatched. Germline values: CDR1 SGHKS, CDR2 YYEKEE (reference sequence). The CDR3 DNA follows: TGTGCCAGCAGCCCTTTACAGGGGTTTAATTCACCCCTCCACTTT. Protein product: CASSPLQGFNSPLHF.

V gene TRBV28 combines with J gene TRBJ2-1; 11 bases fit TRBD1. The CDR3 consists of 16 residues. Germline V gene data show CDR1 as MDHEN and CDR2 as SYDVKM. Germline trimming cut 2 bases from V and 2 bases from J; bases unmatched to any gene: 2. The CDR3 DNA sequence: TGTGCCAGCAGTTTAATGGGACAGGGGGCCTACAATGAGCAGTTCTTC. It specifies CASSLMGQGAYNEQFF.

V and J are TRBV6-1 and TRBJ2-4; 9 bases map to TRBD1. With V trimmed by 5 bases and J by 6 bases, 8 bases remained unmatched. Germline values: CDR1 MNHNS, CDR2 SASEGT. This CDR3 has 15 residues. CDR3 region: CASSLRRTGVNIQYF. Here the CDR3 DNA reads TGTGCCAGCAGTCTACGCCGGACAGGGGTAAACATTCAGTACTTC.

The J gene is TRBJ2-6, the V gene TRBV24-1, with D tentatively TRBD1 (6 bases). With 3 bases removed from V and 1 base from J, the gap between germline ends came to 9 bases. The CDR3 totals 16 residues. Germline V gene data show CDR1 as KGHDR and CDR2 as SFDVKD. CDR3 loop: CATSDQGLSGANVLTF. The CDR3, as DNA: TGTGCCACCAGTGATCAGGGGTTGTCTGGGGCCAACGTCCTGACTTTC.

The chain joins TRBV5-8 to TRBJ1-2, with D tentatively TRBD1 (5 bases). Germline V gene sequence: CDR1 SGHTS, CDR2 YDEGEE. CDR3 length equals 15 residues. Trimming cost V 4 bases and J 0 bases, with 13 bases left between them. CDR3 loop: CASSRTGGTNYGYTF. CDR3 sequence (DNA): TGTGCCAGCAGCCGGACGGGGGGGACTAACTATGGCTACACCTTC.

The chain has TRBV5-5 and TRBJ1-1; 7 bases fit TRBD1. V dropped 4 bases and J dropped 5; count of bases not matched to a gene: 11. From germline, CDR1 is SGHKS and CDR2 YYEKEE (reference sequence). The length of the CDR3 is 15 residues. CDR3 protein: CASSVHRGFGTEAFF. The CDR3 nucleotides are TGTGCCAGCAGCGTGCACAGGGGCTTTGGGACTGAAGCTTTCTTT.

The chain recombines TRBV5-1 with TRBJ1-1; D ambiguous. Germline lookup yields CDR1 SGHRS and CDR2 YFSETQ. This CDR3 spans 13 amino acids. The V end was cut by 0 bases, the J end by 2 bases, with 5 bases between. CDR3 in amino acids: CASSLGANTEAFF. The DNA of the CDR3 is TGCGCCAGCAGCTTGGGTGCAAACACTGAAGCTTTCTTT.

V is TRBV7-2 and J is TRBJ1-2, with 9 bases lining up with TRBD1. The CDR3 has 17 residues. Germline values: CDR1 SGHTA, CDR2 FQGNSA. Trimming at V came to 0 bases and at J to 8 bases, leaving 13 bases not matched to a gene. The CDR3 sequence: CASSLAGYRDRELGYTF. The CDR3 DNA sequence: TGTGCCAGCAGCTTAGCGGGGTACCGGGACAGGGAGCTGGGCTACACCTTC.

The rearrangement uses TRBV30 and TRBJ1-2; tentatively, D is TRBD1 (5 bases). The CDR3 is 14 amino acids. CDR1 is GTSNPN, CDR2 SVGIG, per germline (reference sequence). V lost 7 bases, J lost 8 bases, and 23 bases lay in between. The CDR3 DNA sequence: TGTGCCTCCCCCGCAGTCCCGGGACCTGGGGGCTACACCTTC. Its translation: CASPAVPGPGGYTF.

The chain recombines TRBV30 with TRBJ2-6; 9 positions agree with TRBD1. CDR1 and CDR2 (germline): GTSNPN, SVGIG (reference sequence). Trimming cost V 2 bases and J 1 base; bases outside gene matches: 9. The CDR3 loop spans 18 amino acids. As DNA, the CDR3 is TGTGCCTGGAGTCCGACAGGGGGGAAAGGGTCTGGGGCCAACGTCCTGACTTTC. Its protein product is CAWSPTGGKGSGANVLTF.

This rearrangement joins TRBV2 to TRBJ1-6; D is possibly TRBD1 (6 bases). Trimming took off 6 bases at V and 3 bases at J, with 18 bases between the two ends. CDR1 and CDR2 from the germline V gene are SNHLY and FYNNEI. This CDR3 is built from 17 residues. The CDR3 reads CASSSRQAGDYNSPLHF. The CDR3 DNA is TGTGCCAGCAGCTCTAGACAGGCAGGGGACTATAATTCACCCCTCCACTTT.

The V and J genes are TRBV10-3 and TRBJ2-7; D is ambiguous. The CDR3 covers 12 residues. The V end was cut by 2 bases, the J end by 5 bases, with 7 bases between. Per germline, CDR1 ENHRY and CDR2 SYGVKD. CDR3 sequence reads: CAISERAHEQYF. CDR3 DNA: TGTGCCATCAGTGAGCGGGCCCACGAGCAGTACTTC.

This chain uses TRBV21-1 with TRBJ1-3. TRBV21-1 is a recognized pseudogene. The CDR3 runs to 12 residues. CDR3 sequence: CASSKAHGSRRF. The DNA for the CDR3 is TGTGCCAGCAGCAAAGCTCATGGGTCTCGGCGTTTT.

This rearrangement joins TRBV7-8 to TRBJ1-1; D remains ambiguous. In germline, CDR1 is SGHVS, CDR2 FQNEAQ. Trimming took off 5 bases at V and 3 bases at J, with 22 bases between the two ends. CDR3 length: 17 residues. The CDR3, as DNA: TGTGCCAGCAGCCCCCCGGGTTGGGGAGGAGAGCACACTGAAGCTTTCTTT. It specifies CASSPPGWGGEHTEAFF.

This clone was seen only once. The chain carries TRBV7-3 and TRBJ2-1; maybe TRBD2 (5 bases). Trimming left V 5 bases short and J 7 bases short, with 15 bases between. Germline CDR1 and CDR2: SGHTA and FQGTGA. The CDR3 is 14 amino acids. The DNA for the CDR3 is TGTGCCAGCAGCCCCGTGGAGGCGTTAAATGAGCAGTTCTTC. Encoded protein: CASSPVEALNEQFF.

The chain carries TRBV6-8 and TRBJ1-5; D is ambiguous. Trimming took 1 base from V and 6 from J, leaving 25 bases between them. The length of the CDR3 is 19 residues. Germline CDR1 reads MNHGY; CDR2 reads SAAAGT. The CDR3 spells CASSYLQLGRTPASQPQHF. In nucleotides, the CDR3 is TGTGCCAGCAGTTACTTACAGTTGGGCAGGACCCCAGCAAGTCAGCCCCAGCATTTT.

In this sample, this clone turned up once. The chain joins TRBV3-1 (or the pseudogene TRBV3-2) to TRBJ2-5; 7 nucleotides agree with TRBD2. The junction had 8 bases not matched to a gene; V was cut back by 11 bases and J by 2 bases. This CDR3 is 13 amino acids long. CDR1 is LGHDT, CDR2 YNNKEL, per germline (reference sequence). This CDR3 is CAVGLAVQETQYF. The CDR3 region has the DNA TGTGCCGTGGGGCTAGCGGTACAAGAGACCCAGTACTTC.

The CDR3 nucleotides are TGTGCCAGCAGTTACCAGGCTGGCGGCAATCAGCCCCAGCATTTT. It codes for CASSYQAGGNQPQHF. V usage is TRBV6-5 and J usage is TRBJ1-5; D unresolved. CDR1 MNHEY and CDR2 SVGAGI come from the germline V gene. The CDR3 is 15 residues long. The ends were cut back, 2 bases at V and 2 bases at J, with 10 bases in the middle.